This T cell receptor (beta chain) originates from a study of CD8 T cells in Susac syndrome. Germline assignment: CDR1 MNHEY and CDR2 SVGAGI. V lost 6 bases and J lost 6; bases outside the gene matches: 13. The CDR3 consists of 15 residues. A quantity of about 0.45 to 1 ug RNA underwent reverse transcription using random hexamers. MiXCR was run by TCRdb on the immunoSEQ multiplex PCR reads, yielding one entry per CDR3 protein. Here the sample spans just under 150,000 distinct CDR3 sequences, 94% being singletons. Sequencing of TCR beta drew on CD8+ and CD4+ T cells from blood. FACS was used to enrich TEMRA cells, whereas the CD8+ and CD4+ T cells were obtained by negative isolation.

The sequence was collected from a human donor in good health. Sequenced sample: CD4+ T cells from PBMCs. The genes are TRBV6-5 and TRBJ2-7; 8 bases line up with TRBD1. This CDR3 reads CASSTTGGSILEQYF. The CDR3 DNA reads TGTGCCAGCAGCACCACAGGGGGGAGCATACTCGAGCAGTACTTC.